Shown below are 4 T cell receptor beta chains from a single sample sequenced in a study of cytomegalovirus exposure and HLA in healthy donors. Primers included in the PCR were 60 Vbeta and 13 Jbeta primers. TCRdb's table, derived via immunoSEQ multiplex PCR, lists solely in-frame clones and lacks some. The table includes around 99,000 clones, around 77% detected once. Sequenced: PBMCs. These TCRs come from a man aged 40-49 years in good health and CMV-seronegative.

V gene TRBV6-5 combines with J gene TRBJ1-2; tentative D call: TRBD1 (6 bases). The CDR3 consists of 13 residues. V lost 6 bases and J 3 bases, leaving 11 bases between the germline ends. From germline, CDR1 is MNHEY and CDR2 SVGAGI. The CDR3 DNA follows: TGTGCCAGCAGGCGGACAGTTGACTATGGCTACACCTTC. Translated: CASRRTVDYGYTF.

The chain carries TRBV29-1 and TRBJ1-2, with 8 bases that match TRBD1. Looked up from germline, CDR1 is SQVTM and CDR2 is ANQGSEA. The CDR3 totals 13 residues. V gave up 4 bases and J gave up 4 bases; unmatched junction bases: 5. The CDR3 coding sequence is TGCAGCGTTGCAGGACAGGGTCTCTATGGCTACACCTTC. Translation gives CSVAGQGLYGYTF.

The genes are TRBV7-6 and TRBJ2-7, with TRBD2 identical over 9 bases. The CDR3 is 15 amino acids. Germline V gene data show CDR1 as SGHVS and CDR2 as FNYEAQ. V lost 1 base and J lost 0; bases outside the gene matches: 1. For the CDR3, the DNA is TGTGCCAGCAGCTTAGGAGCGGGAGGCTCCTACGAGCAGTACTTC. The encoded protein is CASSLGAGGSYEQYF.

The CDR3 DNA reads as TGTGCCAGTACCATCGTACAGGGGGCATCAAACACTGAAGCTTTCTTT. It translates to CASTIVQGASNTEAFF. The V gene is TRBV19, the J gene TRBJ1-1; 9 bases fit TRBD1. This CDR3 has 16 amino acids. Germline V gene sequence: CDR1 LNHDA, CDR2 SQIVND (reference sequence). V lost 7 bases and J lost 2; bases outside the gene matches: 11.